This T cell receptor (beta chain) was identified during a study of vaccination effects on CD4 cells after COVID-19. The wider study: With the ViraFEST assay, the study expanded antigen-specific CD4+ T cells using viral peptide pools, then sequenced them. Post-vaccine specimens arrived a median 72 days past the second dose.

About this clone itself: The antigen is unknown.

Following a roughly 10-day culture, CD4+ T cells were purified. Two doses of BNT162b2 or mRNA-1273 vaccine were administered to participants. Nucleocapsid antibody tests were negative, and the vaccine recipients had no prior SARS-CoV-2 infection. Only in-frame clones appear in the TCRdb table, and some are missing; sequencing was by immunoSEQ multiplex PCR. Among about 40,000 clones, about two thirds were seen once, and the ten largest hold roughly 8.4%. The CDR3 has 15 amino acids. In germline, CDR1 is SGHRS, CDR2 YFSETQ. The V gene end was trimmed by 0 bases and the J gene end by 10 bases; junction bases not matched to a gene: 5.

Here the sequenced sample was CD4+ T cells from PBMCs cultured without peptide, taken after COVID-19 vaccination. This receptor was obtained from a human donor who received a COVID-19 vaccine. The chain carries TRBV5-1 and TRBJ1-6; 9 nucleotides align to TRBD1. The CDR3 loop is CASSLAGTGQSPLHF. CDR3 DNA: TGCGCCAGCAGCTTGGCCGGGACAGGGCAATCACCCCTCCACTTT.